This TCR beta chain was recovered during a study of molecular identifiers for immune sequencing clone quantification. Via MiXCR, TCRdb re-called the PCR reads, giving one row per CDR3 protein. The sample lists under 650,000 distinct CDR3 sequences; roughly 21% were seen once. The receptor was derived from a human donor in good health. Some libraries in this study had Jurkat cell RNA spiked in. The sample was naive CD8+ T cells from blood, with Jurkat cell RNA spiked in. Described subset: FACS-sorted CD8+CD4-CCR7+CD45RA+ naive T cells.

CDR3 nucleotide sequence: TGTGCCAGCAGTAGCCTGGGGGGTGGACAGGGAAGCTCCTACGAGCAGTACTTC. It yields the protein CASSSLGGGQGSSYEQYF. The rearrangement uses TRBV6-5 and TRBJ2-7; 8 bases fit TRBD1. The CDR3 totals 18 residues. V trimming: 5 bases; J trimming: 0 bases; junction bases outside the gene matches: 15. Germline V gene lookup returns CDR1 MNHEY and CDR2 SVGAGI.